The 26 T cell receptor beta chains reported below all come from one sample, sequenced in a study of cytomegalovirus exposure and HLA in healthy donors. PCR primers comprised 60 Vbeta and 13 Jbeta primers. Clones were sequenced by immunoSEQ multiplex PCR, and TCRdb holds only the in-frame ones, with some missing. The sample gives around 150,000 clones, 60% to 80% of which show up once; 4% to 6% is in the top ten. The sequencing sample was made of PBMCs. These receptors were obtained from a woman between 45 and 65 years old in good health and CMV-seronegative.

This sequence joins TRBV19 and TRBJ1-1; D is perhaps TRBD1 (6 bases). Deletions cut 5 bases from V and 5 bases from J, with 12 bases between. CDR3 length: 13 amino acids. CDR1 and CDR2 from the germline V gene are LNHDA and SQIVND (reference sequence). CDR3 coding DNA: TGTGCCAGTAGTCCAACAGGGAAAACTGAAGCTTTCTTT. As protein: CASSPTGKTEAFF.

V is TRBV11-3 and J is TRBJ2-1, with D possibly matching TRBD1 (5 bases). This CDR3 spans 15 amino acids. The germline CDR1 and CDR2 sequences are SGHNT and YENEEA. V was clipped by 5 bases and J by 0 bases, with 11 bases between them. DNA of the CDR3: TGTGCCAGCAGCGACAGACAGAGCTCCTACAATGAGCAGTTCTTC. It translates to CASSDRQSSYNEQFF. The whole variable domain, filled in from reference TRBV11-3 and TRBJ2-1, reads EAGVVQSPRYKIIEKKQPVAFWCNPISGHNTLYWYLQNLGQGPELLIRYENEEAVDDSQLPKDRFSAERLKGVDSTLKIQPAELGDSAVYLCASSDRQSSYNEQFFGPGTRLTVL.

The J gene is TRBJ1-1, the V gene TRBV5-6; possibly TRBD1 for D (5 bases). This CDR3 contains 13 residues. Germline values: CDR1 SGHDT, CDR2 YYEEEE. Between the trimmed V and J ends, which lost 2 bases and 1 base, there was a span of 6 bases. The CDR3 sequence is CASSLQANTEAFF. The CDR3 DNA reads TGTGCCAGCAGCTTACAGGCGAACACTGAAGCTTTCTTT.

CDR3 sequence: CASSLAQRNEQYF. CDR3 nucleotide sequence: TGCGCCAGCAGCTTAGCGCAGCGTAACGAGCAGTACTTC. V usage is TRBV5-1 and J usage is TRBJ2-7; D gene ambiguous. V lost 2 bases, J lost 5 bases, and 11 bases lay in between. Looked up from germline, CDR1 is SGHRS and CDR2 is YFSETQ. The CDR3 extends over 13 amino acids.

This clone has just a few counts. The chain carries TRBV10-1 and TRBJ1-6, with a weak D call TRBD1 (6 bases). CDR1 and CDR2 (germline): WNHNN, SYGVQD (reference sequence). The CDR3 has 14 residues. Trimming removed 5 bases from V and 8 bases from J, with 13 bases in between. DNA for the CDR3: TGCGCCAGCAGTTTGGGACACTCGGATTCACCCCTCCACTTT. Residues: CASSLGHSDSPLHF.

The chain joins TRBV7-6 to TRBJ1-3; 9 nucleotides agree with TRBD1. Looked up from germline, CDR1 is SGHVS and CDR2 is FNYEAQ. J gave up 3 bases and V 5 bases, and 8 bases lay outside the gene matches. This CDR3 is built from 16 residues. The CDR3 spells CASSLTGGGFGNTIYF. Here the CDR3 DNA reads TGTGCCAGCAGCCTGACAGGGGGTGGGTTTGGAAACACCATATATTTT.

This rearrangement joins TRBV5-6 to TRBJ2-7; 8 positions agree with TRBD1. The germline V gene has CDR1 SGHDT and CDR2 YYEEEE. There are 13 residues in the CDR3. Trimming at V came to 2 bases and at J to 3 bases, leaving 1 base not matched to a gene. The CDR3, as DNA: TGTGCCAGCAGCTTCACAGGGGGCTACGAGCAGTACTTC. It specifies CASSFTGGYEQYF.

V and J are TRBV6-1 and TRBJ1-5; D remains ambiguous. Germline values: CDR1 MNHNS, CDR2 SASEGT. The CDR3 spans 12 residues. Deletions cut 8 bases from V and 5 bases from J, with 10 bases between. The CDR3 nucleotides read TGTGCCAGCGGGGAGGAATATCAGCCCCAGCATTTT. Amino acids: CASGEEYQPQHF.

The chain recombines TRBV5-5 with TRBJ2-5; TRBD2 aligns across 7 bases. V lost 0 bases and J lost 1; bases outside the gene matches: 6. Germline assignment: CDR1 SGHKS and CDR2 YYEKEE (reference sequence). The CDR3 extends over 16 amino acids. CDR3: CASSLAFRTSQETQYF. CDR3 sequence (DNA): TGTGCCAGCAGCTTGGCGTTTCGGACTAGCCAAGAGACCCAGTACTTC. Variable domain in full (rest from reference TRBV5-5 and TRBJ2-5): DAGVTQSPTHLIKTRGQQVTLRCSPISGHKSVSWYQQVLGQGPQFIFQYYEKEERGRGNFPDRFSARQFPNYSSELNVNALLLGDSALYLCASSLAFRTSQETQYFGPGTRLLVL.

This clone was recorded a few times. The chain uses TRBV5-1 and TRBJ1-5; no clear D. CDR3 size: 15 residues. Trimming removed 5 bases at V and 0 bases at J, with 12 bases between. The germline V gene has CDR1 SGHRS and CDR2 YFSETQ. The CDR3: CASRVGGDSNQPQHF. In nucleotides, the CDR3 is TGCGCCAGCAGGGTCGGCGGTGATAGCAATCAGCCCCAGCATTTT.

This clone was recorded once. J is TRBJ2-3 and V is TRBV4-3; D gene ambiguous. The germline V gene encodes CDR1 LGHNA and CDR2 YSLEER. Trimming took 1 base from V and 6 from J, leaving 11 bases between them. CDR3 length: 14 residues. The chain's CDR3 is CASSQVQAWDTQYF. For the CDR3, the DNA is TGCGCCAGCAGCCAAGTGCAGGCTTGGGATACGCAGTATTTT.

This chain uses TRBV15 with TRBJ2-7; D may be TRBD1 (5 bases). The germline V gene encodes CDR1 LNHNV and CDR2 YYDKDF (reference sequence). The V end lost 0 bases, the J end lost 5 bases, and 11 bases lay between the germline ends. CDR3 length equals 14 residues. The CDR3 loop is CATSRDYQGHEQYF. As DNA, the CDR3 is TGTGCCACCAGCAGAGATTACCAGGGCCACGAGCAGTACTTC.

The rearrangement uses TRBV13 and TRBJ2-3; TRBD1 aligns across 9 bases. Germline lookup yields CDR1 PRHDT and CDR2 FYEKMQ (reference sequence). Trimming took 5 bases from V and 4 from J; bases not matched to a gene: 10. The CDR3 has 16 residues. In nucleotides, the CDR3 is TGTGCCAGCAGCACCGAGACAGGGGGGAGCCCAGATACGCAGTATTTT. Translated: CASSTETGGSPDTQYF. Full variable domain (rest looked up from reference TRBV13 and TRBJ2-3): AAGVIQSPRHLIKEKRETATLKCYPIPRHDTVYWYQQGPGQDPQFLISFYEKMQSDKGSIPDRFSAQQFSDYHSELNMSSLELGDSALYFCASSTETGGSPDTQYFGPGTRLTVL.

CDR3 nucleotides: TGTGCCAGCAGTACCGGACAGAACTATGGCTACACCTTC. Protein sequence: CASSTGQNYGYTF. This chain links TRBV5-6 with TRBJ1-2; TRBD1 is a possible D gene (6 bases). This CDR3 region has 13 residues. The germline gives CDR1 SGHDT, CDR2 YYEEEE. The V end was cut by 5 bases, the J end by 2 bases, with 10 bases between.

There are a few counts of this clone. This rearrangement joins TRBV5-8 to TRBJ2-7; no clear D. V was cut by 2 bases and J by 2 bases, with 8 bases left in between. There are 13 residues in the CDR3. Germline V gene sequence: CDR1 SGHTS, CDR2 YDEGEE. CDR3 sequence: CASSLSQAYEQYF. CDR3 nucleotide sequence: TGTGCCAGCAGCTTATCCCAGGCCTACGAGCAGTACTTC.

The chain employs TRBV9 and TRBJ2-1; 7 positions match TRBD1. In germline, CDR1 is SGDLS, CDR2 YYNGEE. The CDR3 loop spans 15 amino acids. Trimming at V came to 1 base and at J to 2 bases, leaving 3 bases not matched to a gene. CDR3 nucleotide sequence: TGTGCCAGCAGCGTACGGGACAGCCCCTACAATGAGCAGTTCTTC. This encodes CASSVRDSPYNEQFF. Full variable domain (rest looked up from reference TRBV9 and TRBJ2-1): DSGVTQTPKHLITATGQRVTLRCSPRSGDLSVYWYQQSLDQGLQFLIQYYNGEERAKGNILERFSAQQFPDLHSELNLSSLELGDSALYFCASSVRDSPYNEQFFGPGTRLTVL.

This rearrangement joins TRBV28 to TRBJ2-7; 11 positions agree with TRBD1. With V trimmed by 2 bases and J by 10 bases, 7 bases remained unmatched. Per germline, CDR1 MDHEN and CDR2 SYDVKM. The CDR3 runs 14 residues. CDR3 DNA: TGTGCCAGCAGTTTACCCGGGACAGGGGGATTTCAGTACTTC. Translating gives CASSLPGTGGFQYF. The variable domain in full, with the rest retrieved from reference TRBV28 and TRBJ2-7, is DVKVTQSSRYLVKRTGEKVFLECVQDMDHENMFWYRQDPGLGLRLIYFSYDVKMKEKGDIPEGYSVSREKKERFSLILESASTNQTSMYLCASSLPGTGGFQYFGPGTRLTVT.

The chain is built from TRBV28 and TRBJ1-5; possibly TRBD1 for D (6 bases). The CDR3 extends over 13 amino acids. The germline V gene has CDR1 MDHEN and CDR2 SYDVKM. V was cut by 0 bases and J by 7 bases, with 7 bases left in between. DNA of the CDR3: TGTGCCAGCAGTTTATGGAGGGGGCAGCCCCAGCATTTT. Amino acid sequence: CASSLWRGQPQHF.

The gene calls are TRBV9 and TRBJ2-2, with a weak D call TRBD2 (7 bases). CDR1 and CDR2 (germline): SGDLS, YYNGEE. V was trimmed by 0 bases and J by 4 bases, leaving 10 bases between them. The CDR3 totals 15 residues. The DNA for the CDR3 is TGTGCCAGCAGCGTAGCCGGGGGGCGCACCGGGGAGCTGTTTTTT. This sequence encodes CASSVAGGRTGELFF.

The chain combines TRBV5-6 with TRBJ2-2; perhaps TRBD2 as D (6 bases). Trimming shortened V by 0 bases and J by 1 base, and 10 bases separated the two germline ends. This CDR3 has 16 residues. CDR1 is SGHDT and CDR2 is YYEEEE in the germline V gene. CDR3 residues: CASSLAVEGNTGELFF. CDR3 DNA: TGTGCCAGCAGCTTGGCGGTGGAGGGGAACACCGGGGAGCTGTTTTTT.

This chain joins TRBV2 and TRBJ2-7, with 10 bases fitting TRBD1. CDR3 length: 14 amino acids. With 7 bases clipped from V and 0 bases from J, the junction kept 3 bases outside the gene matches. The V gene's germline CDR1 is SNHLY and CDR2 FYNNEI. The CDR3 protein is CASNRDRGSYEQYF. CDR3 coding DNA: TGTGCCAGCAACCGGGACAGGGGCTCCTACGAGCAGTACTTC.

The chain has TRBV2 and TRBJ2-7, with TRBD1 matching 7 bases. Looked up from germline, CDR1 is SNHLY and CDR2 is FYNNEI. V gave up 4 bases and J gave up 0 bases; unmatched junction bases: 0. There are 13 residues in the CDR3. CDR3 protein: CASSGTGSYEQYF. For the CDR3, the DNA is TGTGCCAGCAGTGGGACAGGCTCCTACGAGCAGTACTTC.

V gene TRBV14 combines with J gene TRBJ2-5, with D tentatively TRBD2 (5 bases). Germline-derived CDR1 and CDR2 are SGHDN and FVKESK. V dropped 7 bases and J dropped 5 bases, with 11 bases sitting between them. This CDR3 is built from 12 residues. The CDR3 region is CASTLTGETQYF. The CDR3 bases are TGTGCCAGCACCCTTACGGGGGAGACCCAGTACTTC.

The chain couples TRBV5-1 to TRBJ1-1, with D uncertain. This CDR3 has 13 residues. Germline V gene data show CDR1 as SGHRS and CDR2 as YFSETQ. V was pared by 0 bases and J by 4 bases, with 7 bases between. The CDR3 protein is CASSLGGVTEAFF. The CDR3 coding sequence is TGCGCCAGCAGCTTGGGGGGAGTCACTGAAGCTTTCTTT.

In its sample, this clone was seen a few times. This chain uses TRBV28 with TRBJ2-5; maybe TRBD1 (6 bases). Deletions cut 5 bases from V and 6 bases from J, with 22 bases between. Germline lookup yields CDR1 MDHEN and CDR2 SYDVKM. The CDR3 contains 16 residues. The CDR3 bases are TGTGCCAGCAGTGGGAGAGGGGTCAGGGGATTGCAGACCCAGTACTTC. Its protein is CASSGRGVRGLQTQYF.

The V and J genes are TRBV28 and TRBJ2-7; tentative D call: TRBD1 (6 bases). Trimming removed 5 bases at V and 0 bases at J, with 11 bases between. CDR1 is MDHEN, CDR2 SYDVKM, per germline. The CDR3 is 14 residues long. The CDR3 DNA reads as TGTGCCAGCAGTCTTACAGGGTTCTCCTACGAGCAGTACTTC. Its translation is CASSLTGFSYEQYF.